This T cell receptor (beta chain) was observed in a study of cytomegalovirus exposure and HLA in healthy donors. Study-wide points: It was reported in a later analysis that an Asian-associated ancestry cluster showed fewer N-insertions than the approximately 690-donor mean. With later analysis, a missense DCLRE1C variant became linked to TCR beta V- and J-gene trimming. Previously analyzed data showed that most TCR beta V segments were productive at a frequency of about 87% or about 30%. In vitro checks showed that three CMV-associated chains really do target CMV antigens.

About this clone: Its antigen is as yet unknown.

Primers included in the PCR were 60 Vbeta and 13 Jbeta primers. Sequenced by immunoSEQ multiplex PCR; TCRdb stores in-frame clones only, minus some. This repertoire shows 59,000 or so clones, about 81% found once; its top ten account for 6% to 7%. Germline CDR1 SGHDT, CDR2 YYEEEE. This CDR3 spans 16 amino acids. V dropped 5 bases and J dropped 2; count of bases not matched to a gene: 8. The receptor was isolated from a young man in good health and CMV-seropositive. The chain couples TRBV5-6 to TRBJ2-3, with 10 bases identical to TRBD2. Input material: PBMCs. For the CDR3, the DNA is TGTGCCAGCAGTTTACCTAGCGGGGGATACACAGATACGCAGTATTTT. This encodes CASSLPSGGYTDTQYF. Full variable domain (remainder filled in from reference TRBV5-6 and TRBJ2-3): DAGVTQSPTHLIKTRGQQVTLRCSPKSGHDTVSWYQQALGQGPQFIFQYYEEEERQRGNFPDRFSGHQFPNYSSELNVNALLLGDSALYLCASSLPSGGYTDTQYFGPGTRLTVL.